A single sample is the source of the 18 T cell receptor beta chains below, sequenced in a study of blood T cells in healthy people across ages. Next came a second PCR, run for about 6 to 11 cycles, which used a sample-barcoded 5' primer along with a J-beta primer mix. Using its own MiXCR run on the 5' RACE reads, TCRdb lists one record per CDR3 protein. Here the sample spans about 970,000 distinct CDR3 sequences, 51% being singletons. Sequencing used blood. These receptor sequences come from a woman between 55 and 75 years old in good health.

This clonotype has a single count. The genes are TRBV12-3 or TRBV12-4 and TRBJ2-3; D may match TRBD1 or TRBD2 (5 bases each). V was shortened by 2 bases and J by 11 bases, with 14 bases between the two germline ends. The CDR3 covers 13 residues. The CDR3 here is CASSLSRDGGQYF. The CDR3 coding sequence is TGTGCCAGCAGTTTAAGTAGGGACGGCGGGCAGTATTTT.

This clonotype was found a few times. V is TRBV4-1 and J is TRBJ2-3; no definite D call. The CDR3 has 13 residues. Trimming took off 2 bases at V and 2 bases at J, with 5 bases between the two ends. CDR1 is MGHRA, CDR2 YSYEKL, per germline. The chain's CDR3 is CASSQPPTDTQYF. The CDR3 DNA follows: TGCGCCAGCAGCCAACCGCCCACAGATACGCAGTATTTT.

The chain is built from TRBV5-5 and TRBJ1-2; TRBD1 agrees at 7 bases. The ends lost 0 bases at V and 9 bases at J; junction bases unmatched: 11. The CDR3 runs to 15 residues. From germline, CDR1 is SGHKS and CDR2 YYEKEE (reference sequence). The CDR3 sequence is CASSLGIGGGLSYTF. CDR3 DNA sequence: TGTGCCAGCAGCTTGGGGATAGGGGGCGGATTAAGCTACACCTTC.

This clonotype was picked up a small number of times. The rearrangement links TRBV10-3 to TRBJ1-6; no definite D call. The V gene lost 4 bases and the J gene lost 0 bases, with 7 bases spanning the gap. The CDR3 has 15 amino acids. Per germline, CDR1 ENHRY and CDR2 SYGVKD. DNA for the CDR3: TGTGCCATCAGTGCGGGGAGCTCCTATAATTCACCCCTCCACTTT. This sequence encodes CAISAGSSYNSPLHF.

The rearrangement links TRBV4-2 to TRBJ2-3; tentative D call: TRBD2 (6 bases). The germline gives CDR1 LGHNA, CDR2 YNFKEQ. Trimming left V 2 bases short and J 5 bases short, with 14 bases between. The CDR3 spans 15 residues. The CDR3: CASSQPTSLRDTQYF. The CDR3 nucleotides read TGTGCCAGCAGCCAACCGACTAGTTTAAGAGATACGCAGTATTTT.

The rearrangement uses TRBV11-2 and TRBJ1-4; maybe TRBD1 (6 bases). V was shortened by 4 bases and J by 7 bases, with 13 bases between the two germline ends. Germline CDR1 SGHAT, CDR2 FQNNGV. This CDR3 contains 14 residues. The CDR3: CASSSQGVGEKLFF. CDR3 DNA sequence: TGTGCCAGCAGCTCACAGGGCGTTGGTGAAAAACTGTTTTTT. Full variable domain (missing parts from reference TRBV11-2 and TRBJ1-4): EAGVAQSPRYKIIEKRQSVAFWCNPISGHATLYWYQQILGQGPKLLIQFQNNGVVDDSQLPKDRFSAERLKGVDSTLKIQPAKLEDSAVYLCASSSQGVGEKLFFGSGTQLSVL.

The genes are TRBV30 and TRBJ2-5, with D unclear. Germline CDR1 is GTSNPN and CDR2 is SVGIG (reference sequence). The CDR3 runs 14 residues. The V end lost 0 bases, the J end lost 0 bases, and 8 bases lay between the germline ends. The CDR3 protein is CAWSVGWYQETQYF. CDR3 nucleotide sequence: TGTGCCTGGAGTGTGGGATGGTACCAAGAGACCCAGTACTTC.

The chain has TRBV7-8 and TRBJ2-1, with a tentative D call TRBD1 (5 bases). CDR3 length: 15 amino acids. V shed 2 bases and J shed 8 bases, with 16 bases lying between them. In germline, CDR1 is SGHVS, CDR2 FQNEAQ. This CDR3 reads CASSLLGRVVDEQFF. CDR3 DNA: TGTGCCAGCAGCTTATTGGGCAGGGTGGTAGATGAGCAGTTCTTC.

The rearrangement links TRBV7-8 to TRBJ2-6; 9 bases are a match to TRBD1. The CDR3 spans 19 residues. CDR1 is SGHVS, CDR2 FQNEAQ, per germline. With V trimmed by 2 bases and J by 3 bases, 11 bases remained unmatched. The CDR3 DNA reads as TGTGCCAGCAGCTTAAAGGTCTACAGGGGGCAAGGTGGGGCCAACGTCCTGACTTTC. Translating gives CASSLKVYRGQGGANVLTF.

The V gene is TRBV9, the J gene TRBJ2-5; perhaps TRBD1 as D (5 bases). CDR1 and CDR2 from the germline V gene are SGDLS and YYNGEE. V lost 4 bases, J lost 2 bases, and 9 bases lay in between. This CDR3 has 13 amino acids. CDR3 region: CASSQDKQETQYF. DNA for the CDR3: TGTGCCAGCAGCCAGGACAAGCAAGAGACCCAGTACTTC.

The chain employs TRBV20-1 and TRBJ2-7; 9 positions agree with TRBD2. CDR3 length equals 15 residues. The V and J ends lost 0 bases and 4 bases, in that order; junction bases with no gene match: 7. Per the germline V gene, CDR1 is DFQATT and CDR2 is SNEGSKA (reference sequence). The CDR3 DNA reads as TGCAGTGCTAGAGATGGCGGGAGGGCCTCATACGAGCAGTACTTC. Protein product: CSARDGGRASYEQYF.

The chain's CDR3 is CASSYGGLSGSTFEQYF. The CDR3 DNA reads TGTGCCAGCAGTTACGGGGGTCTGAGCGGGAGTACGTTCGAGCAGTACTTC. The chain combines TRBV6-2 or TRBV6-3 with TRBJ2-7; 8 bases map to TRBD2. V shed 2 bases, J shed 6 bases, and the junction held 15 bases outside the gene matches. The CDR3 runs 17 residues. The V gene's germline CDR1 is MNHEY and CDR2 SVGEGT.

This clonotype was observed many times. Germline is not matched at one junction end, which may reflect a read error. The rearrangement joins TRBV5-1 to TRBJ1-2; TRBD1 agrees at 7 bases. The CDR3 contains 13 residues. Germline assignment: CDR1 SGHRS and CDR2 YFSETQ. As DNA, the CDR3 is TGTGCCAGCAGCTTAGGGACAGCCTATGGCTACACCTTC. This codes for CASSLGTAYGYTF.

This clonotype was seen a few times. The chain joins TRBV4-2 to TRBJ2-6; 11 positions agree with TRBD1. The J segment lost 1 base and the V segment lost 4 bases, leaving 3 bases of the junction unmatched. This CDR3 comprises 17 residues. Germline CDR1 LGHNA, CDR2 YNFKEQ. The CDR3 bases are TGTGCCAGCAGCCCAGGACAGGGGGCTTCTGGGGCCAACGTCCTGACTTTC. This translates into CASSPGQGASGANVLTF.

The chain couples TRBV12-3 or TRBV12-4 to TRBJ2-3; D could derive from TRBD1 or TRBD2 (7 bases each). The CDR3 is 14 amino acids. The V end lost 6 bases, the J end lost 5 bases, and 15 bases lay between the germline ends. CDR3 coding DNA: TGTGCCAGCAGCCCAGGGGGGGTTGGAGATACGCAGTATTTT. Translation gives CASSPGGVGDTQYF.

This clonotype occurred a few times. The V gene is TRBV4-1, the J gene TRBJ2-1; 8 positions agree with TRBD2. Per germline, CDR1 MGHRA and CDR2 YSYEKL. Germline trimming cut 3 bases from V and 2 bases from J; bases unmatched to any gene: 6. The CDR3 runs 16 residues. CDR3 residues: CASSHPTSGTYNEQFF. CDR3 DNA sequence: TGCGCCAGCAGCCACCCAACTAGCGGTACCTACAATGAGCAGTTCTTC.

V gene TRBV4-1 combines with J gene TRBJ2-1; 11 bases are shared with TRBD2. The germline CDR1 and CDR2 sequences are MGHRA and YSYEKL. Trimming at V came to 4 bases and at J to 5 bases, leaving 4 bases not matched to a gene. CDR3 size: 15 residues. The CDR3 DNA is TGCGCCAGCAGCCGCGAGACTAGCGGGAACAATGAGCAGTTCTTC. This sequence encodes CASSRETSGNNEQFF.

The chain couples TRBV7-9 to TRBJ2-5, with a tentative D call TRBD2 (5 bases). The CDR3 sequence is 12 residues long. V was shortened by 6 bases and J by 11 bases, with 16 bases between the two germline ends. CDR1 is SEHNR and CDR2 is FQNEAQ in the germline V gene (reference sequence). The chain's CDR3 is CASSHLEAEQYF. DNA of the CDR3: TGTGCCAGCAGTCATTTAGAAGCGGAACAGTACTTC.